This T cell receptor beta chain was retrieved from a study of cytomegalovirus exposure and HLA in healthy donors. Researchers ran the PCR with 60 Vbeta and 13 Jbeta primers. Assay used: immunoSEQ multiplex PCR; TCRdb lists only in-frame clones, some missing. The profile shows over 150,000 clones, around 82% of them singletons. Trimming cost V 5 bases and J 5 bases, with 16 bases left between them. In germline, CDR1 is SEHNR, CDR2 FQNEAQ (reference sequence). This CDR3 region has 15 residues. This clone was observed a single time. The rearrangement uses TRBV7-9 and TRBJ1-5; TRBD1 might be the D (5 bases). The sequencing input was PBMCs. The clonotype was recovered from a woman aged 25-40 years in good health and CMV-seronegative. DNA for the CDR3: TGTGCCAGCAGCCCATGGGGCGAAGGTCATCAGCCCCAGCATTTT. Its protein product is CASSPWGEGHQPQHF.